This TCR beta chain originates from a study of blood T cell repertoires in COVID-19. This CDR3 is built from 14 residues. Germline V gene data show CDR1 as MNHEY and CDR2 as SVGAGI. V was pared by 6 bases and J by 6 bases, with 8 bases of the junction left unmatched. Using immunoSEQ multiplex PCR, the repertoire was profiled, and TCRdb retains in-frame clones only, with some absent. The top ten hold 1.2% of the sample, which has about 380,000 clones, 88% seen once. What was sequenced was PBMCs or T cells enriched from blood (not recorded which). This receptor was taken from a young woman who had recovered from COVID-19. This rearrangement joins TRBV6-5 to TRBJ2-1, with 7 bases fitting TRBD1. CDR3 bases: TGTGCCAGCAGCCGGGCGACAGGGTCCAATGAGCAGTTCTTC. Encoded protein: CASSRATGSNEQFF.